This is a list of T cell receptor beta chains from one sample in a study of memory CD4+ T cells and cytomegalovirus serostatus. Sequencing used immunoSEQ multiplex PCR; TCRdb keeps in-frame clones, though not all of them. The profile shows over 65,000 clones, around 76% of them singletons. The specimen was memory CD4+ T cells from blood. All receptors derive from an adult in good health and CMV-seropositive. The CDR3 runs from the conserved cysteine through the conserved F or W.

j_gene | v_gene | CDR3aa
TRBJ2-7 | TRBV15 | CATKRQGDYEQYF
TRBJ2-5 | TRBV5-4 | CASRVEMETQYF
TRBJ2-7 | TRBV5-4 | CASSLKHGNSYEQYF
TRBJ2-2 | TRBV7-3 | CASSLKGGRWDTGELFF
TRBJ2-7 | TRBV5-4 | CASSLGKDGFYEQYF
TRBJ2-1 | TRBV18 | CASSPNGGQLEQFF
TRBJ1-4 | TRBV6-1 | CASSGGTGRNEKLFF
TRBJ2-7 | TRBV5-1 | CASSLGDRALYEQYF
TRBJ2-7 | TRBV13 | CASSLLQREQYF
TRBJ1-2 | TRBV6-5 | CASSSLDGMGGCTF
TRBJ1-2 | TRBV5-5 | CASSLGQRRTGYTF
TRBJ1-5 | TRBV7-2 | CASSLVGAGTNQPQHF
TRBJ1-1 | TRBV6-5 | CASGDPNTEAFF
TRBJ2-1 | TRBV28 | CASSLAPFREFTPNEQFF
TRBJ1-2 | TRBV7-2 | CASSLSGGGGYTF
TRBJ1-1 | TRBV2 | CASSEGRANTEAFF
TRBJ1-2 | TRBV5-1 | CASSPGTGNYGYTF
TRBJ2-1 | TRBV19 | CASSMVTENNEQFF
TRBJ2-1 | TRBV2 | CASSPRVYNEQFF
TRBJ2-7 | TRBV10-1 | CASSEDSWGEQYF
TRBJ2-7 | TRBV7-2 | CASSSWTRTPLYEQYF
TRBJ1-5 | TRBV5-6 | CASREDSPDYSNQPQHF
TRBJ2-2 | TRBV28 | CASSPTLDTGELFF
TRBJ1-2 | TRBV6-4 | CASSPTPRQGVYGYTF
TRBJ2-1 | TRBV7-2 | CASTTGAYNEQFF
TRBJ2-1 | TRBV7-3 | CASSPDREYEQFF
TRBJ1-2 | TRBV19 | CASSMGSGSYGYTF
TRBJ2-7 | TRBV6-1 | CASSEARDRGSLEQYF
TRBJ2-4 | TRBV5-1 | CASSPLGPLAKNIQYF
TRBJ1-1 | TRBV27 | CASSSGQGYTEAFF
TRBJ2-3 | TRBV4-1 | CASSQVDIAGFGDTQYF
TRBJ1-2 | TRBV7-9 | CASSSRGQVYGYTF
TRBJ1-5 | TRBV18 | CASSLSEGNQPQHF
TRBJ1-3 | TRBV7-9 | CASSLSGRGTGNTIYF
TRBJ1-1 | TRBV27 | CASSFGDRLTAEAFF
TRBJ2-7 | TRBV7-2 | CASSIAGAGYEQYF
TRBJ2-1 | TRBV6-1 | CASSEDEEQFF
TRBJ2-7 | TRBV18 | CASSAWDSSLEQYF
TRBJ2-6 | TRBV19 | CASSPGTGFSGANVLTF
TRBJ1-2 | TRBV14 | CASSPWRGTYGYTF
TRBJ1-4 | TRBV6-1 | CASSERGRANEKLFF
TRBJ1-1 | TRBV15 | CASNDGVAGGEAFF
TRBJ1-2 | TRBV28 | CASRINTGGNYGYTF
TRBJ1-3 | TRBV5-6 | CASSFRDRVGNTIYF
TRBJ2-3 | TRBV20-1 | CSAGNTDTQYF
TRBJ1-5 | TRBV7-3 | CASSQDPGQPQHF
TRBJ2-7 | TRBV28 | CAREGQREQYF
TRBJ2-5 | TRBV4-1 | CASSPHTWDRQETQYF
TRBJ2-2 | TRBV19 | CASRIGYTGELFF
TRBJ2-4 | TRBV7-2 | CASSSATSVAKNIQYF